This T cell receptor (beta chain) appears in the sequencing data of a study of cytomegalovirus exposure and HLA in healthy donors. Study-wide results and limits: A few CMV-associated chains were confirmed in vitro to be specific for CMV antigens. Immune exposure information available was restricted to CMV serostatus.

Regarding this clone: Antigen specificity is unknown.

Per germline, CDR1 SGHRS and CDR2 YFSETQ. V was cut by 4 bases and J by 4 bases, with 17 bases left in between. This CDR3 has 15 amino acids. PCR amplification relied on 60 Vbeta primers (plus 13 Jbeta primers). In the authors' methods: An analysis performed later counted 60 million to 90 million unique TCR beta chains (approximately 12 million of them shared). Clones were read by immunoSEQ multiplex PCR, and TCRdb kept only the in-frame ones, dropping some. V, J and clone size derive from that table, while D and trimming were established from the DNA sequence. This sample yields tens of thousands of clones, of which 72% are seen a single time; about 12% belongs to the top ten.

The V gene is TRBV5-1, the J gene TRBJ2-5, with no clear D. This clonotype originated in a woman between 40 and 50 years old in good health and CMV-seropositive. Sequencing used PBMCs. The CDR3 region is CASSTGRLVGETQYF. The CDR3 nucleotides read TGCGCCAGCAGCACTGGAAGGCTAGTCGGAGAGACCCAGTACTTC.